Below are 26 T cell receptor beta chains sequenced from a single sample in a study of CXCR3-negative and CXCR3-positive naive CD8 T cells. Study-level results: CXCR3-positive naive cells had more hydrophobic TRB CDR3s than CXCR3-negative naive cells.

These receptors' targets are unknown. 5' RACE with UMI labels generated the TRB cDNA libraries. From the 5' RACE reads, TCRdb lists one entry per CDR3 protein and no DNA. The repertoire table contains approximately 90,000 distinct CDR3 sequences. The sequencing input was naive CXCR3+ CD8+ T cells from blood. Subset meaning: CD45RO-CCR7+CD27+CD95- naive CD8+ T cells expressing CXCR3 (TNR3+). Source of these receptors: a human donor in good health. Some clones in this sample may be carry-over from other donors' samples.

The CDR3 loop is CASSEAREVGGEAFF. The J gene is TRBJ1-1, the V gene TRBV2. CDR3 size: 15 residues. From germline, CDR1 is SNHLY and CDR2 FYNNEI.

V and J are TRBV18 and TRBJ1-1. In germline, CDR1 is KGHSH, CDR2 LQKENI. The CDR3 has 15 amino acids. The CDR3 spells CASSPGSILNTEAFF.

The CDR3 loop is CASSWSRESTETQYF. V gene TRBV28 combines with J gene TRBJ2-5; the TCRdb call, TRBD1, lacks DNA for checking. In germline, CDR1 is MDHEN, CDR2 SYDVKM. The CDR3 runs to 15 residues.

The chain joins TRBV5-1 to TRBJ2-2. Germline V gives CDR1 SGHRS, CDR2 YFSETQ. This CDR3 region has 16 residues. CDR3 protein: CASSWLREANTGELFF.

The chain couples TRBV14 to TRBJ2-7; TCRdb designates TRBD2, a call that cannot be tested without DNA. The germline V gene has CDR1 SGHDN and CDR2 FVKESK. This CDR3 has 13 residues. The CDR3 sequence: CASSQAEGFEQYF. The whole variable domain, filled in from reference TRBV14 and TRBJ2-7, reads EAGVTQFPSHSVIEKGQTVTLRCDPISGHDNLYWYRRVMGKEIKFLLHFVKESKQDESGMPNNRFLAERTGGTYSTLKVQPAELEDSGVYFCASSQAEGFEQYFGPGTRLTVT.

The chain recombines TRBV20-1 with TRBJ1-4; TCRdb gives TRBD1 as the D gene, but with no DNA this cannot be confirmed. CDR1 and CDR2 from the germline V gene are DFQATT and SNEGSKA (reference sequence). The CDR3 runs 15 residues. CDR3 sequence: CSARGDLIPNEKLFF.

The CDR3 protein is CASSQDGPQGTQYF. This chain uses TRBV4-3 with TRBJ2-3. The germline V gene has CDR1 LGHNA and CDR2 YSLEER. The CDR3 is 14 amino acids.

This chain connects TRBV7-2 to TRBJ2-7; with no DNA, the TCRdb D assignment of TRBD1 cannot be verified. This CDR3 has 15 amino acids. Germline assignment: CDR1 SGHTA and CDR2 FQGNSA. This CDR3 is CASSLNADRDYEQYF.

The CDR3 reads CASSVDPGTSGGSFSYNEQFF. The gene calls are TRBV28 and TRBJ2-1; TCRdb names TRBD2, which stays unverified in the absence of DNA. CDR1 is MDHEN and CDR2 is SYDVKM in the germline V gene. CDR3 length equals 21 residues.

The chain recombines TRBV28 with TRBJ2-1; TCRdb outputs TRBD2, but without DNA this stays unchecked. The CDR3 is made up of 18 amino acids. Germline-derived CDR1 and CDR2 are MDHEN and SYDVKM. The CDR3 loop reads CASSFRPRVLAGYNEQFF.

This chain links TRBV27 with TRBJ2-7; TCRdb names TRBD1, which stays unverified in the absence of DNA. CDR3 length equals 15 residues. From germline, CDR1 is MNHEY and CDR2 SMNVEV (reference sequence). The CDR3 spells CASSLRGTDTYEQYF.

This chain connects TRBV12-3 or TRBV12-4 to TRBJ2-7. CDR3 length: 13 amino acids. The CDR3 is CASSLVNFYEQYF.

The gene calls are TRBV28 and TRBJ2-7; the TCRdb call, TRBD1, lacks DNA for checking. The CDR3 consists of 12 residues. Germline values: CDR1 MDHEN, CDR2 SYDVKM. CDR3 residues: CATADTAYEQYF.

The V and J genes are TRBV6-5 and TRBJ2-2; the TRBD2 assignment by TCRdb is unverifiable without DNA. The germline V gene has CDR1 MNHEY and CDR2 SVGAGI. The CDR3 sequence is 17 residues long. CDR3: CASSYSGTSGFGGELFF.

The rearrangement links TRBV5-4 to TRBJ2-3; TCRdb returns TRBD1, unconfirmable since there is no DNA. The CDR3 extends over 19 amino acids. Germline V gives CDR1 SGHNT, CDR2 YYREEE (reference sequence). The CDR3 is CASSLGQGRYFPSTDTQYF.

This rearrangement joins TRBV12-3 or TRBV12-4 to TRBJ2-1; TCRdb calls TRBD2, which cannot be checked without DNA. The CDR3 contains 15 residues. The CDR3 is CASSPLAGGSNEQFF.

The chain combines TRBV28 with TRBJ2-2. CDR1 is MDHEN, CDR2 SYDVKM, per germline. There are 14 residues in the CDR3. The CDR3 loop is CASSLFDDTGELFF.

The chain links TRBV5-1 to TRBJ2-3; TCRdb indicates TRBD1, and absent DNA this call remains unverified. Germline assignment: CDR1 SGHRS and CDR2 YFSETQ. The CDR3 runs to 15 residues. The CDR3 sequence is CASRDRGIRTDTQYF.

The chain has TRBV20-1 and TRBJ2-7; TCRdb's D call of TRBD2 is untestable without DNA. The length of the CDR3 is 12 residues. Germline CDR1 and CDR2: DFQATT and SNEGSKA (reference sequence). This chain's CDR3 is CSARAGTYEQYF.

This CDR3 reads CASFSRDPGELFF. This chain links TRBV27 with TRBJ2-2; with no DNA, the TCRdb D assignment of TRBD1 cannot be verified. This CDR3 is 13 amino acids long. CDR1 MNHEY and CDR2 SMNVEV come from the germline V gene (reference sequence).

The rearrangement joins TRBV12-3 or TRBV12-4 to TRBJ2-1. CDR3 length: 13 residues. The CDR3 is CASSDRPGNEQFF.

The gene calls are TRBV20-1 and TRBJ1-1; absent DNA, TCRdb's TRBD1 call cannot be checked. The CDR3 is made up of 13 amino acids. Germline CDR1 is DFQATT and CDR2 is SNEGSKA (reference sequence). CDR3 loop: CSAAAGGVTEAFF.

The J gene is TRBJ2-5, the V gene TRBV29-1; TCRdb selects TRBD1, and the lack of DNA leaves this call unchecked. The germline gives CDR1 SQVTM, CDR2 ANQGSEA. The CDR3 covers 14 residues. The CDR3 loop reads CSAANRDGRETQYF.

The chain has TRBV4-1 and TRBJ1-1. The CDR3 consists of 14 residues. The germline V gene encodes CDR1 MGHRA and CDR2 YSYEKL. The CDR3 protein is CASSQEGMNTEAFF.

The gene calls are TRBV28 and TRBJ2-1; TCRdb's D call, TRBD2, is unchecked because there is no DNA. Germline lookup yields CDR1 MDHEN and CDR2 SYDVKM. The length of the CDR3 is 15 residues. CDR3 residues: CASSLSRTSRDEQFF.

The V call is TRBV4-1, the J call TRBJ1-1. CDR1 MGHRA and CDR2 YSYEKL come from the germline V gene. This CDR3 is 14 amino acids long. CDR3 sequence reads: CASSPSRGFPEAFF.